This record covers a single T cell receptor beta chain. Antigen: not known. This specimen comes from a study of a mutant IDH1 vaccine in newly diagnosed glioma. For the study at large: Patients got their first vaccination 4-6 weeks after radiotherapy alone, or with temozolomide cycles. In the visit schedule, V12 fell in week 35, while V13 fell in week 47.

As for time point: week 35, safety follow-up. All doses held 300 ug of mutant IDH1 20-mer peptide, with topical imiquimod. Only in-frame clones appear in the TCRdb table, and some are missing; sequencing was by immunoSEQ multiplex PCR. This table has about 32,000 clones, approximately 78% appearing once. This TCR derives from a woman between 18 and 29 years old with glioma. Sequenced here: PBMCs, sampled from a glioma patient whose treatment included an IDH1 peptide vaccine.

In DNA, the CDR3 is TGTGCCAGCTTCTGGGCTGCCAACACCGGGGAGCTGTTTTTT. This gives the protein CASFWAANTGELFF. V usage is TRBV6-1 and J usage is TRBJ2-2; D remains unclear. The CDR3 sequence is 14 residues long. Germline CDR1 is MNHNS and CDR2 is SASEGT. With 8 bases removed from V and 2 bases from J, the gap between germline ends came to 12 bases.